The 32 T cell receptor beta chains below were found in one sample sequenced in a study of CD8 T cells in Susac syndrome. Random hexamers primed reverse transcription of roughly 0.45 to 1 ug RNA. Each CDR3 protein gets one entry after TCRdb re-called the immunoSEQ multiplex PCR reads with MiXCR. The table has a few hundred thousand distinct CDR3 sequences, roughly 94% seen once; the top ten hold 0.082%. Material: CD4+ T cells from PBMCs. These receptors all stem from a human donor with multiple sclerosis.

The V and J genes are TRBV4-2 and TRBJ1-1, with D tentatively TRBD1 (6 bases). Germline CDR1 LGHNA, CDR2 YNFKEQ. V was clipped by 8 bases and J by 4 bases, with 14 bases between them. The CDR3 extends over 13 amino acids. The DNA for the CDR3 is TGTGCCAGCGCCGCAGGGGCCGGCACTGAAGCTTTCTTT. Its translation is CASAAGAGTEAFF.

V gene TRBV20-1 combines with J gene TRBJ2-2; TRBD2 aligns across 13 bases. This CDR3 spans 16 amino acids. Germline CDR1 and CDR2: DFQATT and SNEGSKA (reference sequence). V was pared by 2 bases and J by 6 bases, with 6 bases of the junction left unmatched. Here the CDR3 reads CSARKPGLAGSGELFF. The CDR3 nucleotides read TGCAGTGCTAGAAAACCGGGACTAGCGGGGTCCGGGGAGCTGTTTTTT.

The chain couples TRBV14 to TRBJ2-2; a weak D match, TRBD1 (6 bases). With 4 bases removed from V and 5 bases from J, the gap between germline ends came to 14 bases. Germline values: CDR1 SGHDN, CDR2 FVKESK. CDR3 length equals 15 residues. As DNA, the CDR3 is TGTGCCAGCAGCCGCCAGGGGCTTAAAACCGGGGAGCTGTTTTTT. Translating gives CASSRQGLKTGELFF.

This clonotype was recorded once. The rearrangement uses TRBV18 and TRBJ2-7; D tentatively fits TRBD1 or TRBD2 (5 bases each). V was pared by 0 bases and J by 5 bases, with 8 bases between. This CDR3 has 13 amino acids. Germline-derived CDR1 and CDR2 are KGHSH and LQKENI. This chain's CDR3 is CASSPPGTDEQYV. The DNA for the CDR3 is TGTGCCAGCTCACCACCGGGGACCGACGAGCAGTACGTC.

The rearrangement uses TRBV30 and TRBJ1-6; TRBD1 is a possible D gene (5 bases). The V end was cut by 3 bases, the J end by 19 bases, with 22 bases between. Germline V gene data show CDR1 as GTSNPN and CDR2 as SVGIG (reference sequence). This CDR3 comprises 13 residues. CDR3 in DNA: TGTGCCTGGAGCGACGGTCTTAGAGACAGTAGGCACTTT. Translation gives CAWSDGLRDSRHF.

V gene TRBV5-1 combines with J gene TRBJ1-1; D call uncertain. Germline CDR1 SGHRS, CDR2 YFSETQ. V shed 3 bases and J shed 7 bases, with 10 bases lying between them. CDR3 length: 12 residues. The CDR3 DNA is TGCGCCAGCAGCTCGAAAGGCGATGAAGCTTTCTTT. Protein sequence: CASSSKGDEAFF.

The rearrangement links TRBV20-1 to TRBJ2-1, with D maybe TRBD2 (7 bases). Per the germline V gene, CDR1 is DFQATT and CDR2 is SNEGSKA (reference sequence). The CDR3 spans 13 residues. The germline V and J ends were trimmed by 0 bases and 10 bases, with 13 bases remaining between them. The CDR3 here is CSARDAGAGEQFF. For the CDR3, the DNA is TGCAGTGCTAGAGATGCGGGGGCGGGCGAGCAGTTCTTC.

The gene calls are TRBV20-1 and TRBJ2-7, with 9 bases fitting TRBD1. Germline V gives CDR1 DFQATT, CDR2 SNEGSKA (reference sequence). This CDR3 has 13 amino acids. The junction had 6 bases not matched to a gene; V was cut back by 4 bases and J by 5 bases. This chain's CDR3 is CSANGQGSDEQYV. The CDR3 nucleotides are TGCAGTGCTAACGGACAGGGGTCGGACGAGCAGTACGTC.

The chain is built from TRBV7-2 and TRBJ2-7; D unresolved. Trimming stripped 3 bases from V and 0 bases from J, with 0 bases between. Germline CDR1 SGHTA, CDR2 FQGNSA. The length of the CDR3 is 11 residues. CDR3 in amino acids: CASSFSYEQYF. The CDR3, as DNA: TGTGCCAGCAGCTTCTCCTACGAGCAGTACTTC. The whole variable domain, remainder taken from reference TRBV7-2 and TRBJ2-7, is GAGVSQSPSNKVTEKGKDVELRCDPISGHTALYWYRQSLGQGLEFLIYFQGNSAPDKSGLPSDRFSAERTGGSVSTLTIQRTQQEDSAVYLCASSFSYEQYFGPGTRLTVT.

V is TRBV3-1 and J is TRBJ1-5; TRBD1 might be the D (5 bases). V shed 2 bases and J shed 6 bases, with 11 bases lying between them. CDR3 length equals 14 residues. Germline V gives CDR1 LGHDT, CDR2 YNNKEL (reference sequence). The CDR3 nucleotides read TGTGCCAGCAGCCAACAGGCCGGGGGTCAGCCCCAGCATTTT. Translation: CASSQQAGGQPQHF.

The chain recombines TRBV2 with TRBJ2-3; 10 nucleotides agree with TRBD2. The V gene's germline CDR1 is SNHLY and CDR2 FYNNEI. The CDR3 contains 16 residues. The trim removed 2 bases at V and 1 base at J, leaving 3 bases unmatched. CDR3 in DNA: TGTGCCAGCAGTGAAAGTCTAGCGGGGGGCACAGATACGCAGTATTTT. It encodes CASSESLAGGTDTQYF.

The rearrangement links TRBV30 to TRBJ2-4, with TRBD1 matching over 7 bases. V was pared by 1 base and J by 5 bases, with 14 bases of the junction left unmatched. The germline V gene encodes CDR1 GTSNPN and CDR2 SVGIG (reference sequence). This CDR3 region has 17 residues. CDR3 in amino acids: CAWSADRTGRGENIQYF. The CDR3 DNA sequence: TGTGCCTGGAGTGCGGACCGGACAGGCCGCGGTGAAAACATTCAGTACTTC.

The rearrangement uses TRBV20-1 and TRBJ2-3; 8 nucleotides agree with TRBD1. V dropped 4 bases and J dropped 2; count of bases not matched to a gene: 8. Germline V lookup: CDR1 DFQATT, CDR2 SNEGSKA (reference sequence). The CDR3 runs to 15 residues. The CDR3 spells CSATPGQEFTDTQYF. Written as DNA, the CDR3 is TGCAGTGCTACCCCGGGACAGGAGTTCACAGATACGCAGTATTTT.

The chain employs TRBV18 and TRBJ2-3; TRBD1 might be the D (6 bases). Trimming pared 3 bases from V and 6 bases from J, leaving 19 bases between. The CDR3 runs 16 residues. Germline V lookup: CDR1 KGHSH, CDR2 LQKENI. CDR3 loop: CASSPASRGRGDTQYF. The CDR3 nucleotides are TGTGCCAGCTCACCGGCCTCCAGGGGTAGGGGCGATACGCAGTATTTT.

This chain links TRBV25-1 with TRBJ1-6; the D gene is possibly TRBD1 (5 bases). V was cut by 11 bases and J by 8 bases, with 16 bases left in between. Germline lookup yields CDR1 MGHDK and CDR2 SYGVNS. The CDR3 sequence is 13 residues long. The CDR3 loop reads CAVHGTFDSPLHF. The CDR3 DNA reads TGTGCCGTCCACGGGACTTTCGATTCACCCCTCCACTTT.

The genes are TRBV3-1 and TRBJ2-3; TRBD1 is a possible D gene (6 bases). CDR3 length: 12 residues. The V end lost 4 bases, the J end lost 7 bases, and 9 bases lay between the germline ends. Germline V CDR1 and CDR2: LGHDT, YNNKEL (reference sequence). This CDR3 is CASSLTGNTQYF. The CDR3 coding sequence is TGTGCCAGCAGCCTAACAGGGAATACGCAGTATTTT.

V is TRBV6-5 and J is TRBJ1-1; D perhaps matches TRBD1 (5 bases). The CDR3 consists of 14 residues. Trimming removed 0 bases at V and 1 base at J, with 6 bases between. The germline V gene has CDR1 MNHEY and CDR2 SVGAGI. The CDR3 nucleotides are TGTGCCAGCAGTTACTCGAGGGGGAACACTGAAGCTTTCTTT. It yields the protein CASSYSRGNTEAFF.

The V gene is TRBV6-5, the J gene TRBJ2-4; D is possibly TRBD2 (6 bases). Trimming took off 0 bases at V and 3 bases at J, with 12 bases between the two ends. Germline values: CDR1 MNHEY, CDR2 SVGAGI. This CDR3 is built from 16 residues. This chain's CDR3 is CASSYSELGSKNIQYF. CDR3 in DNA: TGTGCCAGCAGTTACTCAGAGCTCGGGAGCAAAAACATTCAGTACTTC.

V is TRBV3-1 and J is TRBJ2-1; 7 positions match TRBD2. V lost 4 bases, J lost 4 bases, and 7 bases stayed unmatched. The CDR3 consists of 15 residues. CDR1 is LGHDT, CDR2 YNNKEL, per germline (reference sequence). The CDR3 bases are TGTGCCAGCAGCCCCGCTAGCGGAGGTTACAATGAGCAGTTCTTC. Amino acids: CASSPASGGYNEQFF.

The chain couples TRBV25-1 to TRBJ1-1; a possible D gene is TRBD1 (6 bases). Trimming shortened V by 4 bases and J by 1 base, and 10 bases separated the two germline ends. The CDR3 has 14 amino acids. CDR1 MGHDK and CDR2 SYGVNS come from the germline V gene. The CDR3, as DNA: TGTGCCAGCAGTGCCGGGACACCGAACACTGAAGCTTTCTTT. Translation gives CASSAGTPNTEAFF.

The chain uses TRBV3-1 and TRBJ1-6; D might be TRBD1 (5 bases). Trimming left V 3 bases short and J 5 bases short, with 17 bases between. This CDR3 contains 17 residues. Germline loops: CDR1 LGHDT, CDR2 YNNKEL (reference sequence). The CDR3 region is CASSQDYVGGDNSPLHF. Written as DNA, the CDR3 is TGTGCCAGCAGCCAGGACTACGTCGGGGGGGATAATTCACCCCTCCACTTT.

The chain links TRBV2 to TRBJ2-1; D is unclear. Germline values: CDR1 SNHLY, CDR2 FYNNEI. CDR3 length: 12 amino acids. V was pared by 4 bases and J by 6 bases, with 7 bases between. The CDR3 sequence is CASSGRINEQFF. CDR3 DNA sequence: TGTGCCAGCAGTGGGCGCATCAATGAGCAGTTCTTC. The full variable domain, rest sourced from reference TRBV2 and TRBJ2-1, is EPEVTQTPSHQVTQMGQEVILRCVPISNHLYFYWYRQILGQKVEFLVSFYNNEISEKSEIFDDQFSVERPDGSNFTLKIRSTKLEDSAMYFCASSGRINEQFFGPGTRLTVL.

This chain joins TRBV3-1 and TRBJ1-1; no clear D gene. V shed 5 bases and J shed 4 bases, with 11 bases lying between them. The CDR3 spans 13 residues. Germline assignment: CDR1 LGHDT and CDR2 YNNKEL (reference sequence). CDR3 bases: TGTGCCAGCAGCGAACAATTAGGCACTGAAGCTTTCTTT. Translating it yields CASSEQLGTEAFF.

CDR3 coding DNA: TGTGCCAGCAGACCCAGGACTAGCCTACGACCCCAAGAGACCCAGTACTTC. Protein sequence: CASRPRTSLRPQETQYF. The V and J genes are TRBV27 and TRBJ2-5; 8 bases agree with TRBD2. Germline CDR1 and CDR2: MNHEY and SMNVEV (reference sequence). J lost 1 base, V lost 6 bases, and 13 bases had no gene match. CDR3 size: 17 residues.

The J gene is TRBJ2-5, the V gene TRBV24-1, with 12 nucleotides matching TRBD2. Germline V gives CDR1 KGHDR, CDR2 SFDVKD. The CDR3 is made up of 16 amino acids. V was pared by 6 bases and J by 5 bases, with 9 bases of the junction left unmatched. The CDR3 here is CATSFPSGGAVETQYF. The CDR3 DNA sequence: TGTGCCACCAGTTTTCCTAGCGGGGGGGCAGTGGAGACCCAGTACTTC.

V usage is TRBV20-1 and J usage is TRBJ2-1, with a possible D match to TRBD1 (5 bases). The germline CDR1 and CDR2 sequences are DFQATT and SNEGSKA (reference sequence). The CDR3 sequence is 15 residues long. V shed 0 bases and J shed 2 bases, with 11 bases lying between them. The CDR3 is CSARESGATYNEQFF. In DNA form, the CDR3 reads TGCAGTGCTAGAGAGTCTGGGGCCACCTACAATGAGCAGTTCTTC.

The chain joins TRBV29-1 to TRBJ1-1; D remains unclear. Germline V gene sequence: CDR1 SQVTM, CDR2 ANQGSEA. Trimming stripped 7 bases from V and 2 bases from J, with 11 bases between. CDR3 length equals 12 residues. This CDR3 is CSAWNRNTEAFF. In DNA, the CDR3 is TGCAGCGCCTGGAACAGAAACACTGAAGCTTTCTTT. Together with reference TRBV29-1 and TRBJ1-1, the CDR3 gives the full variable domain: SAVISQKPSRDICQRGTSLTIQCQVDSQVTMMFWYRQQPGQSLTLIATANQGSEATYESGFVIDKFPISRPNLTFSTLTVSNMSPEDSSIYLCSAWNRNTEAFFGQGTRLTVV.

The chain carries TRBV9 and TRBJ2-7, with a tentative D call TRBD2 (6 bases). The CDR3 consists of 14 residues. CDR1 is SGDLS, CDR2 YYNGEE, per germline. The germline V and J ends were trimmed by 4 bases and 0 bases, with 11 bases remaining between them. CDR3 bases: TGTGCCAGCAGCTCGGGACTCAACTCCTACGAGCAGTACTTC. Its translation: CASSSGLNSYEQYF.

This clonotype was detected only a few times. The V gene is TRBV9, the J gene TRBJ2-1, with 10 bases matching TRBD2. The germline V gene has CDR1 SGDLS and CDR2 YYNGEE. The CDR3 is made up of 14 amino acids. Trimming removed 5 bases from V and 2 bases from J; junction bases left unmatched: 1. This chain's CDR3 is CASSLAGAYNEQFF. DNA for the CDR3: TGTGCCAGCAGTCTAGCGGGGGCCTACAATGAGCAGTTCTTC. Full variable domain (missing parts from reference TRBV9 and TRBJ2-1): DSGVTQTPKHLITATGQRVTLRCSPRSGDLSVYWYQQSLDQGLQFLIQYYNGEERAKGNILERFSAQQFPDLHSELNLSSLELGDSALYFCASSLAGAYNEQFFGPGTRLTVL.

DNA of the CDR3: TGTGCCAGCAATACCCCGGCGACTGAAGCTTTCTTT. This encodes CASNTPATEAFF. J is TRBJ1-1 and V is TRBV9; no reliable D call. The CDR3 is made up of 12 amino acids. CDR1 and CDR2 (germline): SGDLS, YYNGEE. V lost 6 bases and J lost 5, with 11 bases in between.

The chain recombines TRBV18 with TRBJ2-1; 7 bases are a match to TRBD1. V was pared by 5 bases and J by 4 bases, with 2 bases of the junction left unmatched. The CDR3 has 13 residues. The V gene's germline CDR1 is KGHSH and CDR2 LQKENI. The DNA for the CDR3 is TGTGCCAGCTCAGGGGACAGTTACAATGAGCAGTTCTTC. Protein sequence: CASSGDSYNEQFF.

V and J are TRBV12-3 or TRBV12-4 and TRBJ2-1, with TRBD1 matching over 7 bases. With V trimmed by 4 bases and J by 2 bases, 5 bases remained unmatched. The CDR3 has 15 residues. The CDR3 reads CASSSGTDTYNEQFF. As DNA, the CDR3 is TGTGCCAGCAGTTCCGGGACAGATACCTACAATGAGCAGTTCTTC.